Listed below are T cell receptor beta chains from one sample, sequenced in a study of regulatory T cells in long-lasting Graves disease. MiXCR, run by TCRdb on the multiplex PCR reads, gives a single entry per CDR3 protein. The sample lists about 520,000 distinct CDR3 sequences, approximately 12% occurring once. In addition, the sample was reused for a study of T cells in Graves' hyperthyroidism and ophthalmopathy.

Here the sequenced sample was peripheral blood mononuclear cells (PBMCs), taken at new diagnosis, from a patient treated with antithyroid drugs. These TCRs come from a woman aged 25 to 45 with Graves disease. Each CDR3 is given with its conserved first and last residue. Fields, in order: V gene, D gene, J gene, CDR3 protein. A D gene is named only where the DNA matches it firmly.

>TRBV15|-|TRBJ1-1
CATSSKVLWTEAFF
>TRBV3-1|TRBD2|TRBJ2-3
CASSRTGLPSADTQYF
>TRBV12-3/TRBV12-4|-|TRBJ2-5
CASSFRRGQAETQYF
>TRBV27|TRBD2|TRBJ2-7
CASSFTGRLAGGPSYEQYF
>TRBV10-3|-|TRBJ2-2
CAHRTVTGELFF
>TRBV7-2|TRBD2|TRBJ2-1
CASSLDPPPGGNEQFF
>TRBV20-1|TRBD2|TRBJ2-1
CSARGFITSGRISEQFF
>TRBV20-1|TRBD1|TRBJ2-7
CSASGQGANYEQYF
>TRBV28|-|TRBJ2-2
CASSLERALNTGELFF
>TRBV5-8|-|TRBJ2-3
CASSRDFDTDTQYF
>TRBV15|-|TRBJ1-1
CATSRRTNTEAFF
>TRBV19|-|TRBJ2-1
CASSNVPGLAYNEQFF
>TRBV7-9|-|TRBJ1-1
CASSLSDSPATEAFF
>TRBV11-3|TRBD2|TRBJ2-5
CASSRRTSGKRETQYF
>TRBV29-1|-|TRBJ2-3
CSVDVLDTDTQYF
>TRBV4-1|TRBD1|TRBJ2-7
CASSQGPTGAYEQYF
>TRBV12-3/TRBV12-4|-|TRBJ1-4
CASSLGASNRGRKLFF
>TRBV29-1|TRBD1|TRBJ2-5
CSVNRGETQYF
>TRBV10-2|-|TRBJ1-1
CASSESTITEAFF
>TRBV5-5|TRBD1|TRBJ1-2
CASSRVQGAKGNYGYTF